The rows below give T cell receptor beta chains drawn from one sample of a study of T cells in Graves' hyperthyroidism and ophthalmopathy. In TCRdb, the multiplex PCR reads were re-called with MiXCR into one record per CDR3 protein. Found here are around 380,000 distinct CDR3 sequences, roughly 13% of them singletons; the top ten hold 20% to 25%. Sample: blood. These receptors were obtained from a man aged 25 to 40 with Graves' hyperthyroidism that later progressed to Graves' ophthalmopathy. CDR3s include the opening cysteine and the closing phenylalanine or tryptophan. The D gene is left open where the match is weak. Expanded clones are given a class, and other clones once, few, many or no size at all.

abundance | d_gene | len | j_gene | v_gene | CDR3nt | CDR3aa
- | TRBD1 | 13 | TRBJ1-2 | TRBV10-3 | TGTGCCATCGGTGGGGACAGGCTATCTGGCTACACCTTC | CAIGGDRLSGYTF
once | - | 12 | TRBJ2-1 | TRBV4-1 | TGCGCCAACAGCCCCCGTTACAATGAGCAGTTCTTC | CANSPRYNEQFF
many | - | 12 | TRBJ2-1 | TRBV27 | TGTGCCAGCAGTTTCCCGGGCCCAGAGCAGTTCTTC | CASSFPGPEQFF
few | - | 15 | TRBJ2-2 | TRBV13 | TGTGCCAGCAGCTTAACAGGGAGACGGGCCGGGGAGCTGTTTTTT | CASSLTGRRAGELFF
- | - | 16 | TRBJ2-7 | TRBV7-6 | TGTGCCAGCAGCTTAGGGACGGGTGTTTCGGCGGAGGAGCAGTACTTC | CASSLGTGVSAEEQYF
many | TRBD2 | 16 | TRBJ2-1 | TRBV11-3 | TGTGCCAGCAGCCTAGCTGGTGGGGGGGGGTACAATGAGCAGTTCTTC | CASSLAGGGGYNEQFF
few | - | 14 | TRBJ2-3 | TRBV3-1 | TGTGCCAGCAGCCCCCGGAGCTCTGGAGATACGCAGTATTTT | CASSPRSSGDTQYF
many | - | 15 | TRBJ2-7 | TRBV5-8 | TGTGCCAGCAGCTTGGATACGTCGAGCTCCTACGAGCAGTACTTC | CASSLDTSSSYEQYF
many | - | 15 | TRBJ2-7 | TRBV7-3 | TGTGCCAGCAGCTTAAATTCAGGGGAAGGCTACGAGCAGTACTTC | CASSLNSGEGYEQYF
many | TRBD1 | 13 | TRBJ1-5 | TRBV18 | TGTGCCAGCTCGCAGGGGGCGAATCAGCCCCAGCATTTT | CASSQGANQPQHF
few | TRBD1 | 15 | TRBJ1-3 | TRBV5-6 | TGTGCCAGCAGCTACGGACAGGGATCAGGAAACACCATATATTTT | CASSYGQGSGNTIYF
- | - | 15 | TRBJ2-2 | TRBV5-1 | TGCGCCAGCAGCACCGGGACTCTGGGTCCCGGGGAGCTGTTTTTT | CASSTGTLGPGELFF
- | - | 14 | TRBJ2-5 | TRBV20-1 | TGCAGTGCCCGCTATGGCGTCGGCCCAACCACCCAGTACTTC | CSARYGVGPTTQYF
many | - | 13 | TRBJ2-5 | TRBV5-1 | TGCGCCAGCAGCTCCCCAGGGCAAGAGACCCAGTACTTC | CASSSPGQETQYF
many | TRBD1 | 16 | TRBJ1-2 | TRBV12-3/TRBV12-4 | TGTGCCAGCAGTGCCCGGGACAGGGTAAAGGCGGCTGGCTACACCTTC | CASSARDRVKAAGYTF
few | - | 12 | TRBJ1-5 | TRBV6-1 | TGTGCCACCAAGGGAGCCTATCGGACCCAGCATTTT | CATKGAYRTQHF
many | - | 13 | TRBJ1-6 | TRBV12-3/TRBV12-4 | TGTGCCAGCAGTGCCGGCAGCTTCTCACCCCTCCACTTT | CASSAGSFSPLHF
- | TRBD2 | 17 | TRBJ2-5 | TRBV7-2 | TGTGCCAGCAGCTTCTACGGACTAGCGCGGGTCAAAGAGACCCAGTACTTC | CASSFYGLARVKETQYF
- | TRBD1 | 15 | TRBJ1-5 | TRBV5-1 | TGCGCCAGCAGAAATTTGGACAGGGGGCATCAGCCCCAGCATTTT | CASRNLDRGHQPQHF
many | - | 14 | TRBJ2-2 | TRBV11-2 | TGTGCCAGCAGCTTAGATTCCGGGACCGGGGAGCTGTTTTTT | CASSLDSGTGELFF
- | TRBD1 | 16 | TRBJ2-2 | TRBV4-1 | TGCGCCAGCAGCCACTTCAGGGGGACGAACACCGGGGAGCTGTTTTTT | CASSHFRGTNTGELFF
many | - | 14 | TRBJ2-3 | TRBV2 | TGTGCCAGCAGTGCCTGGGAGGACACAGATACGCAGTATTTT | CASSAWEDTDTQYF
- | TRBD2 | 16 | TRBJ2-3 | TRBV7-3 | TGTGCCAGCAGCTTAGAGGGACTAGCGGGGCCCAAGGCGCAGTATTTT | CASSLEGLAGPKAQYF